These 24 T cell receptor beta chains were sequenced from one sample in a study of blood T cell repertoires in COVID-19 (dated by TCRdb to the early 2020s). Library preparation employed the immunoSEQ multiplex PCR assay. TCRdb's version of the immuneACCESS table is confined to in-frame rearrangements and falls short of the full clone set. An unresolved V gene accounts for under half of the shortfall where checked; the remainder is of unknown origin. The sample table lists some 29,000 clones, around nine tenths of them with a count of one. The ten biggest clones cover roughly 17% of the sample. What was sequenced was peripheral blood. The source is a human donor in a cohort sampled during active COVID-19.

This rearrangement joins TRBV3-1 (or the pseudogene TRBV3-2) to TRBJ1-5, with D perhaps TRBD1 (6 bases). Trimming took 4 bases from V and 6 from J, leaving 19 bases between them. Germline V gives CDR1 LGHDT, CDR2 YNNKEL (reference sequence). This CDR3 contains 16 residues. The chain's CDR3 is CASSPRGRGVAQPQHF. CDR3 bases: TGTGCCAGCAGCCCCAGGGGCCGGGGGGTCGCTCAGCCCCAGCATTTT.

The chain recombines TRBV4-2 with TRBJ1-6; 7 bases map to TRBD1. In germline, CDR1 is LGHNA, CDR2 YNFKEQ. Losses at the gene ends were 1 base for V and 10 bases for J; bases not matched to a gene: 7. The CDR3 runs 15 residues. CDR3 nucleotides: TGTGCCAGCAGCCAAGGGGGGCGGGGACAGTCACCCCTCCACTTT. Encoded protein: CASSQGGRGQSPLHF.

This rearrangement joins TRBV6-5 to TRBJ2-5; TRBD1 matches at 8 bases. The V gene's germline CDR1 is MNHEY and CDR2 SVGAGI. Germline trimming cut 5 bases from V and 5 bases from J; bases unmatched to any gene: 10. The length of the CDR3 is 15 residues. CDR3 loop: CASSIKSDRAETQYF. CDR3 bases: TGTGCCAGCAGTATTAAATCGGACAGGGCGGAGACCCAGTACTTC.

This clone has a handful of counts. V gene TRBV5-1 combines with J gene TRBJ2-2; the match to TRBD2 covers 11 bases. Unmatched junction bases numbered 5, after V lost 4 bases and J lost 3 bases. The germline CDR1 and CDR2 sequences are SGHRS and YFSETQ. This CDR3 region has 16 residues. CDR3 residues: CASSPYSGGDTGELFF. As DNA, the CDR3 is TGCGCCAGCAGCCCATATAGCGGGGGGGACACCGGGGAGCTGTTTTTT.

V gene TRBV9 combines with J gene TRBJ2-4, with D possibly matching TRBD2 (5 bases). Trimming pared 3 bases from V and 3 bases from J, leaving 16 bases between. The CDR3 contains 16 residues. The germline V gene encodes CDR1 SGDLS and CDR2 YYNGEE. This CDR3 is CASSAGSNEHKNIQYF. The CDR3 nucleotides read TGTGCCAGCAGCGCTGGGAGTAACGAGCACAAAAACATTCAGTACTTC.

In DNA form, the CDR3 reads TGTGCCAGCAGCCCAACTAGCGGAGAATACAATGAGCAGTTCTTC. Protein product: CASSPTSGEYNEQFF. The chain couples TRBV7-6 to TRBJ2-1, with 8 bases identical to TRBD2. Germline CDR1 is SGHVS and CDR2 is FNYEAQ. The CDR3 is 15 amino acids. V trimming: 5 bases; J trimming: 4 bases; junction bases outside the gene matches: 7.

The rearrangement uses TRBV7-9 and TRBJ2-2; D is ambiguous. Trimming took 0 bases from V and 6 from J, leaving 8 bases between them. Germline loops: CDR1 SEHNR, CDR2 FQNEAQ (reference sequence). The CDR3 consists of 14 residues. The CDR3, as DNA: TGTGCCAGCAGCTTAGCGCGAGTCTCCGGGGAGCTGTTTTTT. It is translated as CASSLARVSGELFF.

The chain combines TRBV19 with TRBJ2-5; a possible D gene is TRBD1 (7 bases). The V end was cut by 6 bases, the J end by 2 bases, with 16 bases between. The CDR3 is made up of 15 amino acids. Germline V lookup: CDR1 LNHDA, CDR2 SQIVND (reference sequence). In DNA, the CDR3 is TGTGCCAGTAGACCGCGGGACAGCGATCAAGAGACCCAGTACTTC. Its translation is CASRPRDSDQETQYF.

The chain carries TRBV29-1 and TRBJ1-2; D gene ambiguous. The CDR3 sequence is 11 residues long. Trimming cost V 6 bases and J 8 bases, with 13 bases left between them. Germline V gene lookup returns CDR1 SQVTM and CDR2 ANQGSEA. The CDR3 loop is CSVVSPEGYTF. For the CDR3, the DNA is TGCAGCGTCGTCTCCCCCGAGGGCTACACCTTC.

This sequence joins TRBV4-1 and TRBJ2-3; 14 bases fit TRBD2. The CDR3 loop spans 18 amino acids. Germline trimming cut 4 bases from V and 6 bases from J; bases unmatched to any gene: 12. CDR1 and CDR2 from the germline V gene are MGHRA and YSYEKL. Written as DNA, the CDR3 is TGCGCCAGCAGCCCGGTCGGGACTAGCGGGAGAGAAGGCGATACGCAGTATTTT. Residues: CASSPVGTSGREGDTQYF.

J is TRBJ2-4 and V is TRBV18; 8 positions agree with TRBD1. Trimming removed 2 bases from V and 8 bases from J; junction bases left unmatched: 11. Germline V gives CDR1 KGHSH, CDR2 LQKENI. The length of the CDR3 is 16 residues. The DNA for the CDR3 is TGTGCCAGCTCACCAAGCGACAGGGGACGGGGAGACATTCAGTACTTC. Its protein is CASSPSDRGRGDIQYF.

The V and J genes are TRBV6-5 and TRBJ1-5; TRBD1 aligns across 7 bases. This CDR3 comprises 15 residues. The V segment lost 5 bases and the J segment 9 bases; nucleotides outside the gene matches: 13. The germline V gene encodes CDR1 MNHEY and CDR2 SVGAGI. CDR3 in amino acids: CASSTLRDSPAPQHF. CDR3 sequence (DNA): TGTGCCAGCAGTACTCTACGGGACAGCCCTGCGCCCCAGCATTTT.

The V call is TRBV4-1, the J call TRBJ2-3, with D maybe TRBD2 (5 bases). This CDR3 has 15 residues. Trimming pared 1 base from V and 0 bases from J, leaving 8 bases between. CDR1 MGHRA and CDR2 YSYEKL come from the germline V gene. The CDR3 reads CASSQGLTSTDTQYF. CDR3 DNA sequence: TGCGCCAGCAGCCAAGGACTAACTAGCACAGATACGCAGTATTTT.

This rearrangement joins TRBV10-2 to TRBJ1-1; 8 bases align to TRBD1. The CDR3 covers 13 residues. In germline, CDR1 is WSHSY, CDR2 SAAADI. V gave up 6 bases and J gave up 5 bases; unmatched junction bases: 5. CDR3 residues: CASSDRGGTEAFF. The CDR3, as DNA: TGCGCCAGCAGCGACAGGGGAGGAACTGAAGCTTTCTTT.

The V gene is TRBV5-1, the J gene TRBJ1-4, with D perhaps matching TRBD1 (6 bases). Germline assignment: CDR1 SGHRS and CDR2 YFSETQ. V shed 2 bases and J shed 4 bases, with 9 bases lying between them. The CDR3 totals 14 residues. The CDR3 region has the DNA TGCGCCAGCAGCTTCGGACAGCTTAATGAAAAACTGTTTTTT. Protein sequence: CASSFGQLNEKLFF.

The chain joins TRBV18 to TRBJ2-7, with 11 bases fitting TRBD1. Trimming removed 4 bases from V and 9 bases from J; junction bases left unmatched: 8. CDR1 and CDR2 from the germline V gene are KGHSH and LQKENI. The length of the CDR3 is 14 residues. The CDR3 here is CASSQGQGEQGQYF. The CDR3 nucleotides read TGTGCCAGCTCACAGGGACAGGGGGAACAAGGGCAGTACTTC.

The J gene is TRBJ1-1, the V gene TRBV7-2, with D uncertain. Germline V CDR1 and CDR2: SGHTA, FQGNSA. The CDR3 length is 13 residues. Trimming cost V 1 base and J 6 bases, with 9 bases left between them. The CDR3 region has the DNA TGTGCCAGCAGCTTAGGAGACGGAGCTGAAGCTTTCTTT. Translation gives CASSLGDGAEAFF.

V and J are TRBV6-5 and TRBJ2-7; 7 nucleotides match TRBD2. The ends lost 6 bases at V and 2 bases at J; junction bases unmatched: 7. The CDR3 runs 14 residues. The germline V gene encodes CDR1 MNHEY and CDR2 SVGAGI. CDR3 nucleotide sequence: TGTGCCAGCAGAATGCTAGCGGTACCCTACGAGCAGTACTTC. Its protein is CASRMLAVPYEQYF.

The V gene is TRBV25-1, the J gene TRBJ2-1, with TRBD1 identical over 9 bases. The ends lost 5 bases at V and 12 bases at J; junction bases unmatched: 11. The CDR3 consists of 14 residues. Germline CDR1 and CDR2: MGHDK and SYGVNS. The CDR3 nucleotides read TGTGCCAGCAGTCCTACAGGGGGCGGCCGGTTGCAGTTCTTC. Translated: CASSPTGGGRLQFF.

The chain carries TRBV6-5 and TRBJ1-1; the D is unclear. Germline values: CDR1 MNHEY, CDR2 SVGAGI. The CDR3 consists of 15 residues. The ends were cut back, 5 bases at V and 3 bases at J, with 16 bases in the middle. CDR3: CASSKQHGSDTEAFF. CDR3 DNA sequence: TGTGCCAGCAGTAAACAACACGGGTCTGACACTGAAGCTTTCTTT.

The J gene is TRBJ2-7, the V gene TRBV5-1, with 8 nucleotides matching TRBD2. The germline V gene has CDR1 SGHRS and CDR2 YFSETQ. The CDR3 is 15 amino acids. V was pared by 5 bases and J by 4 bases, with 11 bases of the junction left unmatched. CDR3 residues: CASSFSGSRPYEQYF. The CDR3 DNA reads TGCGCCAGCAGTTTCAGCGGGAGTCGTCCATACGAGCAGTACTTC.

CDR3 coding DNA: TGTGCCAGCAGCTTAAACTCCCCGGTGGACACCGGGGAGCTGTTTTTT. This translates into CASSLNSPVDTGELFF. This chain joins TRBV11-3 and TRBJ2-2; no clear D. CDR3 length: 16 residues. The V and J ends lost 2 bases and 3 bases respectively, with 13 bases between them. Germline lookup yields CDR1 SGHNT and CDR2 YENEEA.

This clone turned up a few times. The chain uses TRBV13 and TRBJ2-7; D possibly corresponds to TRBD1 (7 bases). V was clipped by 5 bases and J by 4 bases, with 15 bases between them. The length of the CDR3 is 14 residues. Germline-derived CDR1 and CDR2 are PRHDT and FYEKMQ (reference sequence). The CDR3 DNA follows: TGTGCCAGCAGCCCAGGGGGGAGGAGTTACGAGCAGTACTTC. Translated: CASSPGGRSYEQYF.

This chain joins TRBV6-5 and TRBJ2-1; the match to TRBD1 covers 7 bases. Germline CDR1 reads MNHEY; CDR2 reads SVGAGI. This CDR3 contains 14 residues. V lost 7 bases and J lost 2; bases outside the gene matches: 5. Here the CDR3 reads CASTRQGPYNEQFF. CDR3 bases: TGTGCCAGCACCCGACAGGGTCCCTACAATGAGCAGTTCTTC.